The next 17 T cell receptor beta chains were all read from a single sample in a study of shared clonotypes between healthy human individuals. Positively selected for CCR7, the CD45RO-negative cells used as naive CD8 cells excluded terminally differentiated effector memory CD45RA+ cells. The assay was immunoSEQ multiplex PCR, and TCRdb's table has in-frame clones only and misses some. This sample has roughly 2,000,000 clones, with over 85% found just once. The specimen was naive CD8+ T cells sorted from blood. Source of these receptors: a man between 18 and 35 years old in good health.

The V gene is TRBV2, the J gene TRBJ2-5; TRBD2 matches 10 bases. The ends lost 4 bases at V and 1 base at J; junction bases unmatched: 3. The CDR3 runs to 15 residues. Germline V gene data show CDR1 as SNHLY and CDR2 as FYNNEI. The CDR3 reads CASSVGLAAQETQYF. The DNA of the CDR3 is TGTGCCAGCAGTGTTGGACTAGCGGCCCAAGAGACCCAGTACTTC.

CDR3 bases: TGCAGCGTTGAGGCACCGGGACAGATGCCGTTCGAGCAGTACTTC. Amino acid sequence: CSVEAPGQMPFEQYF. V usage is TRBV29-1 and J usage is TRBJ2-7, with 7 bases fitting TRBD1. Germline assignment: CDR1 SQVTM and CDR2 ANQGSEA. V lost 3 bases to trimming and J lost 6 bases; unmatched junction nucleotides: 14. The length of the CDR3 is 15 residues.

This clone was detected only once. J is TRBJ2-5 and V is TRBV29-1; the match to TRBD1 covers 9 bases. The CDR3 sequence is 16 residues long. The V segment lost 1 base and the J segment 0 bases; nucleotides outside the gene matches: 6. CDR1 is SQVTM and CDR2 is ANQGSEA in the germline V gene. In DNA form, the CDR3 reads TGCAGCGTTGAAGCTGCCGACAGGGGGTACCAAGAGACCCAGTACTTC. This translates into CSVEAADRGYQETQYF.

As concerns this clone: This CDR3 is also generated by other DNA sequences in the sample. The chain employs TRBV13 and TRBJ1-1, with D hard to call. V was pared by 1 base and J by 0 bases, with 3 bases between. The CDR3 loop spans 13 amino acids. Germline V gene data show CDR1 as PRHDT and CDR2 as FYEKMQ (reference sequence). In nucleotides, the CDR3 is TGTGCCAGCAGCTTAGCGGTGAACACTGAAGCTTTCTTT. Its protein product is CASSLAVNTEAFF.

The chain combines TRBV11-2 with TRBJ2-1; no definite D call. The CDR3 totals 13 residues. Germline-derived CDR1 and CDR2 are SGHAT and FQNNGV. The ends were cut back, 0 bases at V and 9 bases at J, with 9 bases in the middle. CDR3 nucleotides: TGTGCCAGCAGCTTAGAAGGGATCCCTGAGCAGTTCTTC. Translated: CASSLEGIPEQFF.

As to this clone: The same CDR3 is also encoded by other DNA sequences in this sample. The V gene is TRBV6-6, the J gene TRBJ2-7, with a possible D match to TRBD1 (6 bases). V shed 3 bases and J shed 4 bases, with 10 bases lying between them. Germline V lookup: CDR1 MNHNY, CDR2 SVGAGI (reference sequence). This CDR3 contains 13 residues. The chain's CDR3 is CASSYSDSYEQYF. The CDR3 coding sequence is TGTGCCAGCAGTTATTCGGACAGTTACGAGCAGTACTTC.

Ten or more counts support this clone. The DNA of the CDR3 is TGTGCCAGCAGTCCCGGACAGGTACATAATTCACCCCTCCACTTT. Amino acid sequence: CASSPGQVHNSPLHF. The chain couples TRBV5-6 to TRBJ1-6; 7 bases line up with TRBD1. CDR1 is SGHDT, CDR2 YYEEEE, per germline. This CDR3 comprises 15 residues. With V trimmed by 5 bases and J by 5 bases, 7 bases remained unmatched.

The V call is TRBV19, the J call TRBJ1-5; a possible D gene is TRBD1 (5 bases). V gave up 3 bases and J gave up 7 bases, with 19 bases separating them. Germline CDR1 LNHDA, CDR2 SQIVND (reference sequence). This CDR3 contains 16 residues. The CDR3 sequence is CASSILTWGVSQPQHF. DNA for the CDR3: TGTGCCAGTAGTATCTTGACCTGGGGGGTAAGCCAGCCCCAGCATTTT.

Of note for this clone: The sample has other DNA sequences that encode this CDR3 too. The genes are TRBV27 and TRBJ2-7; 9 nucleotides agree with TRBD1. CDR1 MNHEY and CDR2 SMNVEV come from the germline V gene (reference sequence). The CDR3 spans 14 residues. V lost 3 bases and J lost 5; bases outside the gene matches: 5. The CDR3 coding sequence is TGTGCCAGCAGTTTGGACAGGGGCGAAAACGAGCAGTACTTC. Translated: CASSLDRGENEQYF.

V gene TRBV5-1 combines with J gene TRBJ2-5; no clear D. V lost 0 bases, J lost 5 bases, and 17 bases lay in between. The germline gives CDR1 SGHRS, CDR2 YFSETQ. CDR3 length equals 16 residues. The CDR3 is CASSLDAGTLGETQYF. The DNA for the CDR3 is TGCGCCAGCAGCTTGGATGCCGGAACCTTAGGGGAGACCCAGTACTTC.

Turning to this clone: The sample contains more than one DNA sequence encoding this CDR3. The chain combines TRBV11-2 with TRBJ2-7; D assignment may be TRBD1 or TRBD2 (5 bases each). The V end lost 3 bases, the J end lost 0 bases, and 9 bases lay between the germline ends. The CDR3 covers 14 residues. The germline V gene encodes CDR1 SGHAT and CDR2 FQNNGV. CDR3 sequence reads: CASSFGGNSYEQYF. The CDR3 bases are TGTGCCAGCAGCTTTGGGGGAAACTCCTACGAGCAGTACTTC.

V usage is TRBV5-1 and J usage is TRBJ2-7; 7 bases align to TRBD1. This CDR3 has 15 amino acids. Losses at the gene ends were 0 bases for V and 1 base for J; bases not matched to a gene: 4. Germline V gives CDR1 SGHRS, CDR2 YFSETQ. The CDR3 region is CASSLEMTGSYEQYF. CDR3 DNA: TGCGCCAGCAGCTTGGAAATGACAGGGTCCTACGAGCAGTACTTC. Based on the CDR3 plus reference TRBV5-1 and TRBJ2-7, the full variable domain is KAGVTQTPRYLIKTRGQQVTLSCSPISGHRSVSWYQQTPGQGLQFLFEYFSETQRNKGNFPGRFSGRQFSNSRSEMNVSTLELGDSALYLCASSLEMTGSYEQYFGPGTRLTVT.

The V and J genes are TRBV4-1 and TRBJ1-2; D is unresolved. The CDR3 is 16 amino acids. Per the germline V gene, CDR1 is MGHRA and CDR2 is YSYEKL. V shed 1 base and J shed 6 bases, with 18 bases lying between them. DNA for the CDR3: TGCGCCAGCAGCCAAGGATGGGCAGGAACCCCTCATGGCTACACCTTC. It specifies CASSQGWAGTPHGYTF.

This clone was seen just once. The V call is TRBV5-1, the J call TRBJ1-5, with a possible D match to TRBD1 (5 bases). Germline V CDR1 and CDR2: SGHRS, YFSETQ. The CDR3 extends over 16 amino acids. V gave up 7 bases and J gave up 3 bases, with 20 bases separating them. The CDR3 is CASAGEGAGDNQPQHF. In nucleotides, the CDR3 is TGCGCCAGCGCCGGGGAAGGGGCTGGAGACAATCAGCCCCAGCATTTT.

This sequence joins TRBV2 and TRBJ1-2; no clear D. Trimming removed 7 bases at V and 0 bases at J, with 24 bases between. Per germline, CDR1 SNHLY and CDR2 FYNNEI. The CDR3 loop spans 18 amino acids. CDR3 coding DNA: TGTGCCAGCATGTTGGGCCAACTTTTTGACCCTACTAACTATGGCTACACCTTC. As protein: CASMLGQLFDPTNYGYTF.

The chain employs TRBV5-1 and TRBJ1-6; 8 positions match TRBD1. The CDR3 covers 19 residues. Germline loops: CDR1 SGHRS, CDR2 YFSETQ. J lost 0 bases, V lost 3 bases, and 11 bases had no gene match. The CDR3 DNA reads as TGCGCCAGCAGCTCGAACGGGACAGGCTATAGCTCCTATAATTCACCCCTCCACTTT. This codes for CASSSNGTGYSSYNSPLHF.

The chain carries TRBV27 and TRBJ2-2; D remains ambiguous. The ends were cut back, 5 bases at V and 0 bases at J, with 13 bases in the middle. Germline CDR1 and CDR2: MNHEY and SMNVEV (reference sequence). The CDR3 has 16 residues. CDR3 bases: TGTGCCAGCAGTCCCCGATCCGTCTCGAACACCGGGGAGCTGTTTTTT. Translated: CASSPRSVSNTGELFF.